This passage covers 3 T cell receptor beta chains from one sample sequenced in a study of T cell changes during pregnancy in multiple sclerosis. Clones were sequenced by immunoSEQ multiplex PCR, and TCRdb holds only the in-frame ones, with some missing. The table shows tens of thousands of clones, with roughly 89% occurring only once. The specimen was peripheral blood, collected after pregnancy. The source is a female donor in good health, enrolled as a control in a pregnancy study.

The rearrangement uses TRBV18 and TRBJ1-5; 9 bases line up with TRBD1. CDR1 is KGHSH, CDR2 LQKENI, per germline. CDR3 length equals 13 residues. V gave up 2 bases and J gave up 11 bases; unmatched junction bases: 4. The DNA for the CDR3 is TGTGCCAGCTCACCAACAGGGGGCCTGGCCCAGCATTTT. Encoded protein: CASSPTGGLAQHF.

The chain carries TRBV5-6 and TRBJ2-3; the match to TRBD1 covers 10 bases. V was clipped by 3 bases and J by 6 bases; unmatched bases: 10. In germline, CDR1 is SGHDT, CDR2 YYEEEE. The CDR3 covers 16 residues. The DNA of the CDR3 is TGTGCCAGCAGCTCGGGACAGGGGCCCGGGGGGGATACGCAGTATTTT. This sequence encodes CASSSGQGPGGDTQYF.

The V gene is TRBV5-8, the J gene TRBJ1-2; 9 bases fit TRBD1. J gave up 6 bases and V 8 bases, and 5 bases lay outside the gene matches. Germline V gives CDR1 SGHTS, CDR2 YDEGEE. The CDR3 loop spans 12 amino acids. The CDR3 nucleotides read TGTGCCAGAACCGGGACAGGGAATGGCTACACCTTC. Residues: CARTGTGNGYTF.